These 32 T cell receptor beta chains originate from one sample sequenced in a study of T cell repertoires in cytomegalovirus infection. No antigen is known for these receptors. Each CDR3 protein is one row after TCRdb ran MiXCR on the reads. The top ten hold about an eighth of the sample, which has 310,000 or so distinct CDR3 sequences, approximately 25% seen once. Sequencing used cultured PBMCs, obtained from culture after CMV antigen stimulation. The receptors were gathered from a human donor in good health (CMV status not recorded). Some clones in this sample may be carry-over from other donors' samples.

The chain links TRBV12-3 or TRBV12-4 to TRBJ1-2, with D possibly TRBD1 on 5 matching bases. The CDR3 consists of 15 residues. V was trimmed by 5 bases and J by 4 bases, leaving 17 bases between them. This chain's CDR3 is CASSLPSGRGYGYTF. The CDR3 DNA is TGTGCCAGCAGTCTCCCCTCAGGGAGGGGCTATGGCTACACCTTC.

The sample holds a few counts of this clonotype. This rearrangement joins TRBV7-2 to TRBJ2-2; a possible D gene is TRBD1 (5 bases). This CDR3 comprises 14 residues. The V gene's germline CDR1 is SGHTA and CDR2 FQGNSA. V lost 4 bases and J 4 bases, leaving 10 bases between the germline ends. The CDR3 coding sequence is TGTGCCAGCAGCTCAGGGCCGTTCACCGGGGAGCTGTTTTTT. It yields the protein CASSSGPFTGELFF.

The rearrangement uses TRBV6-1 and TRBJ2-7; the match to TRBD2 covers 8 bases. The V gene end was trimmed by 2 bases and the J gene end by 2 bases; junction bases not matched to a gene: 5. The germline CDR1 and CDR2 sequences are MNHNS and SASEGT. CDR3 length equals 15 residues. CDR3 sequence reads: CASSEFGLATYEQYV. The DNA of the CDR3 is TGTGCCAGCAGTGAATTTGGACTAGCCACCTACGAGCAGTACGTC.

This clonotype has a count of ten or more. The chain combines TRBV6-1 with TRBJ2-5; D is ambiguous. CDR3 size: 12 residues. V lost 6 bases and J lost 2, with 7 bases in between. CDR1 and CDR2 (germline): MNHNS, SASEGT. The CDR3 nucleotides read TGTGCCAGCAGGGGGATACAAGAGACCCAGTACTTC. Translation gives CASRGIQETQYF.

This clonotype has only a few counts. V is TRBV6-1 and J is TRBJ2-5; no definite D call. V lost 1 base, J lost 7 bases, and 4 bases lay in between. Looked up from germline, CDR1 is MNHNS and CDR2 is SASEGT. The CDR3 has 11 amino acids. CDR3 nucleotides: TGTGCCAGCAGTGAAGTTTCGACCCAGTACTTC. It codes for CASSEVSTQYF.

This clonotype was found many times. The chain links TRBV7-2 to TRBJ2-1; maybe TRBD1 (6 bases). The CDR3 loop spans 13 amino acids. Germline CDR1 is SGHTA and CDR2 is FQGNSA. V was cut by 3 bases and J by 8 bases, with 11 bases left in between. The CDR3 is CASSFAGADEQFF. The DNA for the CDR3 is TGTGCCAGCAGCTTCGCAGGGGCGGATGAGCAGTTCTTC.

This clonotype was counted at least ten times. The gene calls are TRBV7-8 and TRBJ2-3; D is possibly TRBD2 (7 bases). V lost 0 bases, J lost 9 bases, and 22 bases lay in between. Germline lookup yields CDR1 SGHVS and CDR2 FQNEAQ. There are 17 residues in the CDR3. CDR3 DNA: TGTGCCAGCAGCTTAGCACGGATAGCGGGTGGCAGGGGAACGCAGTATTTT. Amino acid sequence: CASSLARIAGGRGTQYF.

This clonotype was detected a few times. V is TRBV12-5 and J is TRBJ1-1; 7 nucleotides line up with TRBD1. This CDR3 is 14 amino acids long. The germline V gene encodes CDR1 LGHNT and CDR2 FRNRAP. Trimming removed 1 base from V and 1 base from J; junction bases left unmatched: 0. As DNA, the CDR3 is TGTGCTAGTGGTTTGGGGACAGGGAACACTGAAGCTTTCTTT. Translated: CASGLGTGNTEAFF.

This clonotype was observed a handful of times. This chain connects TRBV6-2 or TRBV6-3 to TRBJ2-7; D unresolved. This CDR3 has 12 residues. V lost 2 bases to trimming and J lost 2 bases, with 4 bases between them. Germline values: CDR1 MNHEY, CDR2 SVGEGT. The CDR3 DNA is TGTGCCAGCAGTTACCAACCCTACGAGCAGTACGTC. Protein product: CASSYQPYEQYV.

The chain uses TRBV11-2 and TRBJ2-1; 12 bases are shared with TRBD2. The J segment lost 8 bases and the V segment lost 1 base, leaving 3 bases of the junction unmatched. This CDR3 has 15 residues. CDR1 SGHAT and CDR2 FQNNGV come from the germline V gene. Written as DNA, the CDR3 is TGTGCCAGCAGCTTAGTTCTAGCGGGAGGGTATGAGCAGTTCTTC. Amino acid sequence: CASSLVLAGGYEQFF.

This clonotype was seen only once. This CDR3 reads CATSEGGQTQETQYF. The CDR3 nucleotides read TGTGCCACCAGTGAGGGGGGACAGACCCAAGAGACCCAGTACTTC. This chain joins TRBV24-1 and TRBJ2-5; perhaps TRBD1 as D (7 bases). Trimming took off 4 bases at V and 1 base at J, with 12 bases between the two ends. Germline V gene sequence: CDR1 KGHDR, CDR2 SFDVKD. There are 15 residues in the CDR3.

This clonotype occurred a few times. CDR3 DNA: TGTGCCAGCAGTGGGCAGATTCTAGGCACAGATACGCAGTATTTT. Protein: CASSGQILGTDTQYF. The chain carries TRBV2 and TRBJ2-3; D gene uncertain. CDR3 size: 15 residues. V shed 4 bases and J shed 1 base, with 12 bases lying between them. Germline-derived CDR1 and CDR2 are SNHLY and FYNNEI.

This clonotype was recorded a few times. The V gene is TRBV7-2, the J gene TRBJ1-1, with TRBD1 as a possible D gene (6 bases). Deletions cut 0 bases from V and 7 bases from J, with 12 bases between. Germline-derived CDR1 and CDR2 are SGHTA and FQGNSA. The CDR3 sequence is 14 residues long. The CDR3 reads CASSLAGGRVEAFF. The CDR3 DNA reads as TGTGCCAGCAGCTTAGCGGGGGGGCGGGTTGAAGCTTTCTTT. The full variable domain, with the rest looked up from reference TRBV7-2 and TRBJ1-1, is GAGVSQSPSNKVTEKGKDVELRCDPISGHTALYWYRQSLGQGLEFLIYFQGNSAPDKSGLPSDRFSAERTGGSVSTLTIQRTQQEDSAVYLCASSLAGGRVEAFFGQGTRLTVV.

This clonotype was detected only a few times. The chain carries TRBV11-2 and TRBJ2-1, with a tentative D call TRBD1 (6 bases). The CDR3 covers 15 residues. Germline CDR1 and CDR2: SGHAT and FQNNGV. V lost 5 bases and J lost 2, with 13 bases in between. The CDR3 nucleotides are TGTGCCAGCAGCCCCGCCGGGACAACCTACAATGAGCAGTTCTTC. Translating it yields CASSPAGTTYNEQFF.

This clonotype was detected many times. The chain links TRBV5-6 to TRBJ2-3, with D possibly being TRBD1 or TRBD2 (6 bases each). The CDR3 contains 17 residues. The germline CDR1 and CDR2 sequences are SGHDT and YYEEEE. Trimming took 1 base from V and 0 from J, leaving 15 bases between them. CDR3 DNA sequence: TGTGCCAGCAGCTTGCGGTCGGGGGCCCCAAGCACAGATACGCAGTATTTT. Translation: CASSLRSGAPSTDTQYF.

The table lists this clonotype with many counts. The chain uses TRBV7-9 and TRBJ2-3, with D possibly TRBD2 on 6 matching bases. V was shortened by 3 bases and J by 4 bases, with 8 bases between the two germline ends. Germline CDR1 is SEHNR and CDR2 is FQNEAQ (reference sequence). The CDR3 contains 13 residues. Written as DNA, the CDR3 is TGTGCCAGCAGCTTTCGACTAGCAGATACGCAGTATTTT. It codes for CASSFRLADTQYF.

This chain links TRBV19 with TRBJ1-1, with D hard to call. The CDR3 contains 15 residues. In germline, CDR1 is LNHDA, CDR2 SQIVND (reference sequence). The ends were cut back, 7 bases at V and 6 bases at J, with 21 bases in the middle. The CDR3 DNA reads TGTGCCAGTACCCCAAGGGTATTACTTATGGCTGAAGCTTTCTTT. It specifies CASTPRVLLMAEAFF. Drawing the rest from reference TRBV19 and TRBJ1-1, the complete variable domain is DGGITQSPKYLFRKEGQNVTLSCEQNLNHDAMYWYRQDPGQGLRLIYYSQIVNDFQKGDIAEGYSVSREKKESFPLTVTSAQKNPTAFYLCASTPRVLLMAEAFFGQGTRLTVV.

This clonotype was counted between two and nine times. The chain links TRBV28 to TRBJ1-5; D is possibly TRBD1 (5 bases). The CDR3 runs to 15 residues. Germline V gene sequence: CDR1 MDHEN, CDR2 SYDVKM. V was trimmed by 7 bases and J by 2 bases, leaving 15 bases between them. This CDR3 is CASTAGAAGNQPQHF. The DNA of the CDR3 is TGTGCCAGCACCGCCGGGGCGGCCGGCAATCAGCCCCAGCATTTT.

The chain is built from TRBV19 and TRBJ1-1; 8 positions match TRBD1. V shed 3 bases and J 4 bases; nucleotides not matched to a gene: 7. The CDR3 covers 15 residues. CDR1 is LNHDA and CDR2 is SQIVND in the germline V gene (reference sequence). CDR3 DNA: TGTGCCAGTAGTATCGCGACAGGGGTGATCACTGAAGCTTTCTTT. Translation: CASSIATGVITEAFF.

This clonotype was seen at least ten times. The J gene is TRBJ2-3, the V gene TRBV20-1, with D tentatively TRBD2 (6 bases). Germline V gives CDR1 DFQATT, CDR2 SNEGSKA (reference sequence). The CDR3 covers 13 residues. Trimming left V 3 bases short and J 6 bases short, with 13 bases between. CDR3 sequence: CSARSSGGDTQYF. The CDR3 nucleotides read TGCAGTGCTAGGTCGAGCGGAGGGGATACGCAGTATTTT.

CDR3 DNA: TGTGCCAGTACTATGAACACTGAAGCTTTCTTT. Translation gives CASTMNTEAFF. The chain links TRBV19 to TRBJ1-1; D is unclear. Trimming removed 7 bases from V and 0 bases from J, with 3 bases in between. CDR1 is LNHDA, CDR2 SQIVND, per germline (reference sequence). This CDR3 is 11 amino acids long.

This clonotype was counted at least ten times. The chain uses TRBV7-2 and TRBJ2-1, with 7 bases that match TRBD2. The CDR3 runs 16 residues. Germline V gene lookup returns CDR1 SGHTA and CDR2 FQGNSA. The junction had 7 bases not matched to a gene; V was cut back by 1 base and J by 4 bases. DNA of the CDR3: TGTGCCAGCAGCTTAGGAGGTAGCGGGTTTTACAATGAGCAGTTCTTC. This gives the protein CASSLGGSGFYNEQFF.

The J gene is TRBJ1-1, the V gene TRBV19, with D maybe TRBD1 (5 bases). The V end lost 1 base, the J end lost 0 bases, and 12 bases lay between the germline ends. CDR3 length: 16 amino acids. The germline V gene has CDR1 LNHDA and CDR2 SQIVND (reference sequence). The CDR3 nucleotides are TGTGCCAGTAGTATAGGGGCAGGGAGAATGAACACTGAAGCTTTCTTT. As protein: CASSIGAGRMNTEAFF.

This clonotype turned up a few times. V usage is TRBV9 and J usage is TRBJ2-1; tentative D call: TRBD2 (5 bases). The CDR3 loop spans 13 amino acids. Germline CDR1 is SGDLS and CDR2 is YYNGEE. Trimming pared 7 bases from V and 8 bases from J, leaving 16 bases between. CDR3 loop: CASGRLGVDEQFF. The CDR3, as DNA: TGTGCCAGCGGCCGGTTGGGAGTGGATGAGCAGTTCTTC.

This clonotype showed up many times. This chain uses TRBV19 with TRBJ2-2, with TRBD2 matching over 7 bases. There are 18 residues in the CDR3. Germline loops: CDR1 LNHDA, CDR2 SQIVND (reference sequence). V was clipped by 0 bases and J by 2 bases; unmatched bases: 9. CDR3 nucleotides: TGTGCCAGTAGTATAGATGTGGCTAGCGGTCTTAACACCGGGGAGCTGTTTTTT. It encodes CASSIDVASGLNTGELFF. The full variable domain, rest sourced from reference TRBV19 and TRBJ2-2, is DGGITQSPKYLFRKEGQNVTLSCEQNLNHDAMYWYRQDPGQGLRLIYYSQIVNDFQKGDIAEGYSVSREKKESFPLTVTSAQKNPTAFYLCASSIDVASGLNTGELFFGEGSRLTVL.

This clonotype was detected ten times or more. CDR3 protein: CASSLVLQETQYF. DNA for the CDR3: TGTGCCAGCAGCTTGGTGCTCCAAGAGACCCAGTACTTC. This sequence joins TRBV7-2 and TRBJ2-5; unclear D gene. Between the trimmed V and J ends, which lost 3 bases and 1 base, there was a span of 6 bases. The germline V gene has CDR1 SGHTA and CDR2 FQGNSA. The CDR3 is made up of 13 amino acids.

The V gene is TRBV7-8, the J gene TRBJ2-3, with 8 nucleotides matching TRBD2. The V segment lost 1 base and the J segment 0 bases; nucleotides outside the gene matches: 9. This CDR3 has 18 amino acids. CDR1 is SGHVS and CDR2 is FQNEAQ in the germline V gene. The CDR3 region is CASSLEVMASGSTDTQYF. The CDR3 region has the DNA TGTGCCAGCAGCTTAGAGGTTATGGCTAGCGGGAGCACAGATACGCAGTATTTT.

The genes are TRBV6-2 or TRBV6-3 and TRBJ2-3; D may be TRBD1 or TRBD2 (6 bases each). CDR1 and CDR2 from the germline V gene are MNHEY and SVGEGT. V lost 5 bases, J lost 8 bases, and 14 bases lay in between. This CDR3 is 13 amino acids long. CDR3 in DNA: TGTGCCAGCAGTAAGGCCGGGGGCCCTACGCAGTATTTT. Encoded protein: CASSKAGGPTQYF.

This chain connects TRBV27 to TRBJ2-1; 7 positions match TRBD2. The CDR3 length is 15 residues. The trim removed 10 bases at V and 4 bases at J, leaving 13 bases unmatched. Germline V CDR1 and CDR2: MNHEY, SMNVEV (reference sequence). The CDR3 here is CATELGGGGYNEQFF. The CDR3 coding sequence is TGTGCCACCGAGCTTGGGGGGGGGGGGTACAATGAGCAGTTCTTC.

J is TRBJ2-7 and V is TRBV6-6; tentative D call: TRBD1 (6 bases). V dropped 2 bases and J dropped 2 bases, with 13 bases sitting between them. The germline CDR1 and CDR2 sequences are MNHNY and SVGAGI (reference sequence). This CDR3 has 15 residues. CDR3 bases: TGTGCCAGCAGTTACGGCAGGGGAGACCCCTACGAGCAGTACGTC. It specifies CASSYGRGDPYEQYV.

This clonotype showed up many times. The V gene is TRBV7-2, the J gene TRBJ2-3, with no clear D. Germline V gives CDR1 SGHTA, CDR2 FQGNSA. The V end lost 5 bases, the J end lost 6 bases, and 12 bases lay between the germline ends. The CDR3 is made up of 13 amino acids. The CDR3 reads CASSREQRDTQYF. In DNA, the CDR3 is TGTGCCAGCAGCCGCGAACAACGGGATACGCAGTATTTT.

The gene calls are TRBV19 and TRBJ2-1, with 11 bases identical to TRBD2. The CDR3 consists of 17 residues. The V and J ends lost 4 bases and 0 bases, in that order; junction bases with no gene match: 5. Germline assignment: CDR1 LNHDA and CDR2 SQIVND (reference sequence). The CDR3 loop reads CASSRGLAVPSYNEQFF. The CDR3 nucleotides are TGTGCCAGTAGTAGGGGACTAGCGGTACCCTCCTACAATGAGCAGTTCTTC.